Below, 32 T cell receptor beta chains from the same sample are listed, as sequenced in a study of Graves' ophthalmopathy and Graves' hyperthyroidism. For repertoire sequencing, the TCR beta CDR3 regions were amplified from RNA transcripts. Investigators did first-round RT-PCR with HTBI primers, then second-round multiplex PCR. TCRdb passed the multiplex PCR reads through MiXCR, listing each CDR3 protein once. The repertoire holds more than 1,000,000 distinct CDR3 sequences, around a third seen once, with 11% in the top ten. What was sequenced was peripheral blood or thyroid tissue (not recorded which). These receptors all come from an adult man with Graves' hyperthyroidism.

This clonotype was seen many times. The chain uses TRBV10-3 and TRBJ2-7; D ambiguous. V was shortened by 8 bases and J by 3 bases, with 14 bases between the two germline ends. This CDR3 has 13 amino acids. Germline V gene sequence: CDR1 ENHRY, CDR2 SYGVKD. Here the CDR3 reads CAIALSFGYEQYF. CDR3 nucleotide sequence: TGTGCCATCGCCCTTTCCTTTGGCTACGAGCAGTACTTC.

For this clonotype: Its ends do not fully match the called genes, so a read error is possible. This sequence joins TRBV9 and TRBJ2-2; tentative D call: TRBD2 (7 bases). CDR3 size: 17 residues. Germline lookup yields CDR1 SGDLS and CDR2 YYNGEE. CDR3 amino acids: CAGSHPAGASNTGELFF. In nucleotides, the CDR3 is TGTGCCGGCAGCCACCCGGCGGGGGCATCAAACACCGGGGAGCTGTTTTTT.

This clonotype was seen many times. The gene calls are TRBV12-3 or TRBV12-4 and TRBJ2-6; TRBD1 is a possible D gene (5 bases). The length of the CDR3 is 15 residues. The germline V and J ends were trimmed by 5 bases and 6 bases, with 14 bases remaining between them. In nucleotides, the CDR3 is TGTGCCAGCAGTCCGTACACAGGAGCGGCCAACGTCCTGACTTTC. Translation gives CASSPYTGAANVLTF.

V usage is TRBV7-2 and J usage is TRBJ2-5; 9 bases align to TRBD2. Germline CDR1 SGHTA, CDR2 FQGNSA. V lost 8 bases, J lost 2 bases, and 15 bases stayed unmatched. The CDR3 covers 17 residues. CDR3 in DNA: TGTGCCAGCCCTGGCGCGGGAGGGCAATTGGTTCAAGAGACCCAGTACTTC. Translation: CASPGAGGQLVQETQYF.

This clonotype was found many times. The chain uses TRBV19 and TRBJ1-2, with 8 bases aligning to TRBD1. The CDR3 extends over 14 amino acids. Trimming took 9 bases from V and 4 from J; bases not matched to a gene: 10. Germline V gives CDR1 LNHDA, CDR2 SQIVND (reference sequence). The CDR3 loop is CASREDRERYGYTF. The CDR3 DNA sequence: TGTGCCAGCCGAGAGGACAGGGAACGCTATGGCTACACCTTC. Combining the CDR3 with reference TRBV19 and TRBJ1-2 gives the whole variable domain DGGITQSPKYLFRKEGQNVTLSCEQNLNHDAMYWYRQDPGQGLRLIYYSQIVNDFQKGDIAEGYSVSREKKESFPLTVTSAQKNPTAFYLCASREDRERYGYTFGSGTRLTVV.

This clonotype has at least ten counts. The rearrangement links TRBV11-2 to TRBJ1-1, with D unclear. V was trimmed by 4 bases and J by 5 bases, leaving 14 bases between them. The germline gives CDR1 SGHAT, CDR2 FQNNGV. This CDR3 spans 14 amino acids. The CDR3 is CASSYVFKATEAFF. The CDR3 DNA reads as TGTGCCAGCAGCTACGTATTCAAGGCGACTGAAGCTTTCTTT.

This clonotype was detected many times. V usage is TRBV19 and J usage is TRBJ2-5; 10 nucleotides line up with TRBD2. This CDR3 comprises 14 residues. Unmatched junction bases numbered 3, after V lost 6 bases and J lost 2 bases. CDR1 LNHDA and CDR2 SQIVND come from the germline V gene (reference sequence). CDR3 amino acids: CASRGLAVQETQYF. The DNA of the CDR3 is TGTGCCAGTAGAGGACTAGCGGTTCAAGAGACCCAGTACTTC.

A few counts support this clonotype. The rearrangement links TRBV30 to TRBJ2-7; possible D gene TRBD1, 6 bases. The V and J ends lost 1 base and 7 bases respectively, with 11 bases between them. Germline-derived CDR1 and CDR2 are GTSNPN and SVGIG (reference sequence). The CDR3 loop spans 12 amino acids. The CDR3, as DNA: TGTGCCTGGAGTGACGGGACAAGAGAGCAGTACTTC. It translates to CAWSDGTREQYF.

J is TRBJ1-5 and V is TRBV11-2; TRBD1 is a possible D gene (6 bases). Between the trimmed V and J ends, which lost 2 bases and 7 bases, there was a span of 12 bases. The CDR3 spans 14 residues. CDR1 is SGHAT and CDR2 is FQNNGV in the germline V gene. The CDR3 DNA reads as TGTGCCAGCAGCTTAAGGGGGGGAGAACAGCCCCAGCATTTT. Amino acids: CASSLRGGEQPQHF.

The CDR3 sequence: CASSTWGTGGTDTQYF. In nucleotides, the CDR3 is TGTGCCAGCAGTACATGGGGGACAGGGGGCACAGATACGCAGTATTTT. This chain joins TRBV7-9 and TRBJ2-3; 10 bases match TRBD1. CDR1 and CDR2 (germline): SEHNR, FQNEAQ (reference sequence). The CDR3 contains 16 residues. The V and J ends lost 6 bases and 1 base, in that order; junction bases with no gene match: 7. The full variable domain, completed using reference TRBV7-9 and TRBJ2-3, is DTGVSQNPRHKITKRGQNVTFRCDPISEHNRLYWYRQTLGQGPEFLTYFQNEAQLEKSRLLSDRFSAERPKGSFSTLEIQRTEQGDSAMYLCASSTWGTGGTDTQYFGPGTRLTVL.

The V and J genes are TRBV29-1 and TRBJ1-1; tentatively, D is TRBD1 (6 bases). This CDR3 has 11 amino acids. Trimming took off 8 bases at V and 6 bases at J, with 13 bases between the two ends. Germline V gives CDR1 SQVTM, CDR2 ANQGSEA. As DNA, the CDR3 is TGCAGCTTAGGGGGGAGGTCTGAAGCTTTCTTT. Its translation: CSLGGRSEAFF.

The chain employs TRBV10-3 and TRBJ1-5; TRBD1 agrees at 7 bases. Per the germline V gene, CDR1 is ENHRY and CDR2 is SYGVKD. Unmatched junction bases numbered 8, after V lost 0 bases and J lost 0 bases. CDR3 length equals 18 residues. The CDR3 protein is CAISESQGEPYSNQPQHF. The CDR3 DNA sequence: TGTGCCATCAGTGAGTCCCAGGGGGAGCCCTATAGCAATCAGCCCCAGCATTTT.

This chain connects TRBV25-1 to TRBJ1-1; D gene unclear. Germline CDR1 reads MGHDK; CDR2 reads SYGVNS. The CDR3 totals 14 residues. With 8 bases removed from V and 1 base from J, the gap between germline ends came to 14 bases. CDR3 amino acids: CASVEGRGNTEAFF. CDR3 coding DNA: TGTGCCAGCGTTGAAGGTCGGGGGAACACTGAAGCTTTCTTT.

The chain recombines TRBV6-9 with TRBJ2-5; 8 bases fit TRBD1. Trimming took 10 bases from V and 7 from J; bases not matched to a gene: 11. Germline V gene data show CDR1 as MNHGY and CDR2 as SVAAGI. CDR3 length: 13 residues. In DNA form, the CDR3 reads TGTGCCACCCAGTGGACAGGGACCGGGACCCAGTACTTC. It specifies CATQWTGTGTQYF.

This clonotype was seen many times. This chain uses TRBV5-1 with TRBJ1-3, with D hard to call. Trimming removed 3 bases from V and 0 bases from J, with 7 bases in between. The germline CDR1 and CDR2 sequences are SGHRS and YFSETQ. The CDR3 runs to 14 residues. CDR3 sequence reads: CASSSWDSGNTIYF. DNA of the CDR3: TGCGCCAGCAGCTCCTGGGACTCTGGAAACACCATATATTTT.

This clonotype was seen a few times. This chain links TRBV20-1 with TRBJ2-5; 9 nucleotides match TRBD1. The CDR3 covers 14 residues. The V and J ends lost 3 bases and 2 bases, in that order; junction bases with no gene match: 4. The germline CDR1 and CDR2 sequences are DFQATT and SNEGSKA (reference sequence). In DNA form, the CDR3 reads TGCAGTGCTAGCGCTGACAGGGGGCAAGAGACCCAGTACTTC. Its protein is CSASADRGQETQYF.

This CDR3 is CATSFPGASETQYF. The CDR3 DNA reads as TGTGCCACCAGCTTTCCGGGGGCGTCAGAGACCCAGTACTTC. The V call is TRBV15, the J call TRBJ2-5; the D gene could be TRBD1 or TRBD2 (6 bases each). Trimming left V 5 bases short and J 4 bases short, with 14 bases between. CDR1 is LNHNV and CDR2 is YYDKDF in the germline V gene (reference sequence). The CDR3 length is 14 residues.

In this sample, this clonotype turned up a few times. The chain carries TRBV7-3 and TRBJ2-2; no clear D gene. The CDR3 is 14 amino acids. The V gene lost 5 bases and the J gene lost 4 bases, with 11 bases spanning the gap. CDR1 is SGHTA and CDR2 is FQGTGA in the germline V gene. The CDR3 is CASSTSSVTGELFF. The CDR3 DNA reads TGTGCCAGCAGCACCAGCTCCGTCACCGGGGAGCTGTTTTTT.

The V and J genes are TRBV10-3 and TRBJ2-7, with D hard to call. Deletions cut 10 bases from V and 2 bases from J, with 18 bases between. From germline, CDR1 is ENHRY and CDR2 SYGVKD. This CDR3 is built from 14 residues. In DNA form, the CDR3 reads TGTGCCAGCACCCCGGGCGGAGAACCCTACGAGCAGTACTTC. This codes for CASTPGGEPYEQYF.

This sequence joins TRBV2 and TRBJ2-5; 7 bases agree with TRBD2. Looked up from germline, CDR1 is SNHLY and CDR2 is FYNNEI. The CDR3 contains 15 residues. V trimming: 4 bases; J trimming: 5 bases; junction bases outside the gene matches: 10. This CDR3 is CASSGGPTSTETQYF. The DNA for the CDR3 is TGTGCCAGCAGTGGGGGACCGACTAGCACGGAGACCCAGTACTTC. Using reference TRBV2 and TRBJ2-5 for the parts outside the CDR3, the full variable domain is EPEVTQTPSHQVTQMGQEVILRCVPISNHLYFYWYRQILGQKVEFLVSFYNNEISEKSEIFDDQFSVERPDGSNFTLKIRSTKLEDSAMYFCASSGGPTSTETQYFGPGTRLLVL.

V gene TRBV29-1 combines with J gene TRBJ1-2; TRBD1 might be the D (6 bases). Trimming stripped 1 base from V and 0 bases from J, with 18 bases between. Germline V gene lookup returns CDR1 SQVTM and CDR2 ANQGSEA. This CDR3 comprises 17 residues. The DNA for the CDR3 is TGCAGCGTTGAAGTCAGGGGCGAGGCGGCGACTAACTATGGCTACACCTTC. It is translated as CSVEVRGEAATNYGYTF.

This chain connects TRBV19 to TRBJ1-2; the D is unclear. The germline gives CDR1 LNHDA, CDR2 SQIVND (reference sequence). This CDR3 region has 13 residues. V was trimmed by 4 bases and J by 6 bases, leaving 12 bases between them. The CDR3 nucleotides are TGTGCCAGTAGTACAAACGGACGGCATGGCTACACCTTC. Protein product: CASSTNGRHGYTF.

This chain uses TRBV13 with TRBJ1-6; D not resolved. CDR1 PRHDT and CDR2 FYEKMQ come from the germline V gene (reference sequence). This CDR3 is built from 17 residues. V was cut by 5 bases and J by 0 bases, with 14 bases left in between. Here the CDR3 DNA reads TGTGCCAGCAGCCTCGCCTTCAATCTCTCCTATAATTCACCCCTCCACTTT. It yields the protein CASSLAFNLSYNSPLHF.

V is TRBV25-1 and J is TRBJ1-2; D remains ambiguous. Germline V lookup: CDR1 MGHDK, CDR2 SYGVNS. This CDR3 contains 12 residues. For the CDR3, the DNA is TGTGCTAGAGGCACGGACCGAGACGGCTACACCTTC. Its protein product is CARGTDRDGYTF.

V and J are TRBV2 and TRBJ2-5; no reliable D call. This CDR3 is built from 12 residues. Deletions cut 11 bases from V and 5 bases from J, with 15 bases between. Germline V lookup: CDR1 SNHLY, CDR2 FYNNEI. The CDR3 DNA reads TGTGCCTACTCACGGTTGACGGAGACCCAGTACTTC. Its protein product is CAYSRLTETQYF.

The CDR3 DNA reads TGTGCCACCAGTGACCCAGGACACTACACAGATACGCAGTATTTT. Residues: CATSDPGHYTDTQYF. This sequence joins TRBV24-1 and TRBJ2-3; perhaps TRBD1 as D (5 bases). Germline lookup yields CDR1 KGHDR and CDR2 SFDVKD. Trimming cost V 4 bases and J 2 bases, with 12 bases left between them. CDR3 length equals 15 residues.

The chain couples TRBV20-1 to TRBJ1-5; D remains unclear. V gave up 1 base and J gave up 5 bases, with 12 bases separating them. This CDR3 contains 14 residues. The germline V gene has CDR1 DFQATT and CDR2 SNEGSKA (reference sequence). CDR3 in amino acids: CSARGEGRDQPQHF. Written as DNA, the CDR3 is TGCAGTGCTAGAGGGGAGGGTAGGGATCAGCCCCAGCATTTT.

The chain links TRBV15 to TRBJ2-6; D uncertain. The CDR3 consists of 14 residues. The germline V gene encodes CDR1 LNHNV and CDR2 YYDKDF (reference sequence). The V gene lost 3 bases and the J gene lost 1 base, with 4 bases spanning the gap. In DNA form, the CDR3 reads TGTGCCACCAGCAGTTTGTCTGGGGCCAACGTCCTGACTTTC. Residues: CATSSLSGANVLTF.

This clonotype was seen a handful of times. The CDR3 DNA is TGTGCCAGCAGCCAAGGGCCCGGGACAGGCTTTAACGAGCAGTACTTC. Encoded protein: CASSQGPGTGFNEQYF. This rearrangement joins TRBV6-5 to TRBJ2-7; 8 bases map to TRBD1. V was clipped by 6 bases and J by 5 bases; unmatched bases: 15. Germline values: CDR1 MNHEY, CDR2 SVGAGI. The length of the CDR3 is 16 residues.

Ten or more counts support this clonotype. This chain joins TRBV29-1 and TRBJ1-3, with D possibly matching TRBD1 (5 bases). The CDR3 has 17 amino acids. Germline V lookup: CDR1 SQVTM, CDR2 ANQGSEA. V lost 0 bases and J 0 bases, leaving 15 bases between the germline ends. This CDR3 reads CSVEDEGRRSSGNTIYF. The CDR3 region has the DNA TGCAGCGTTGAAGATGAGGGACGCCGGAGCTCTGGAAACACCATATATTTT.

The table lists this clonotype with many counts. The chain joins TRBV10-1 to TRBJ1-6; TRBD1 agrees at 7 bases. From germline, CDR1 is WNHNN and CDR2 SYGVQD (reference sequence). This CDR3 is 13 amino acids long. With 6 bases clipped from V and 7 bases from J, the junction kept 3 bases outside the gene matches. The CDR3 protein is CASSDRENSPLHF. The CDR3 DNA reads TGCGCCAGCAGCGACAGGGAGAATTCACCCCTCCACTTT.

The table lists this clonotype with many counts. The chain carries TRBV7-2 and TRBJ2-7; 7 bases line up with TRBD2. Germline lookup yields CDR1 SGHTA and CDR2 FQGNSA. The CDR3 covers 18 residues. The trim removed 3 bases at V and 3 bases at J, leaving 17 bases unmatched. The CDR3 loop is CASSFSPTTSAQLYEQYF. The CDR3 nucleotides are TGTGCCAGCAGCTTCTCCCCGACAACTAGCGCTCAACTCTACGAGCAGTACTTC.